The clone carrying this T cell receptor (beta chain) was recorded only once. What it recognizes is unknown. The data were obtained in a study of beta chain features in type 1 diabetes. Since all of the isolated RNA was reverse transcribed, expressed TCRB transcripts were what got sequenced. The assay was immunoSEQ multiplex PCR, and TCRdb's table has in-frame clones only and misses some. Altogether approximately 120,000 clones are present, 30% to 40% being singletons, with the ten largest covering 0.065%. Findings and limits, study-wide: Among patients, naive, central memory and Treg TCRB repertoires appeared more similar than among healthy donors.

The sequence derives from a woman under 30 in good health. The sample was stem cell memory CD4+ T cells from blood.

In nucleotides, the CDR3 is TGTGCCAGCACCCAGGACAGGGGGAATCAGCCCCAGCATTTT. This encodes CASTQDRGNQPQHF. The chain combines TRBV2 with TRBJ1-5; 10 nucleotides align to TRBD1. The germline V gene encodes CDR1 SNHLY and CDR2 FYNNEI. V dropped 7 bases and J dropped 4; count of bases not matched to a gene: 4. This CDR3 has 14 residues.